This entry describes one T cell receptor (beta chain). The sample comes from a study of T cell changes during pregnancy in multiple sclerosis. Sequencing was performed with immunoSEQ multiplex PCR; in TCRdb, only in-frame clones are kept and a portion is missing. The sample consists of about 110,000 clones, roughly nine tenths of them appearing once. Germline-derived CDR1 and CDR2 are GTSNPN and SVGIG (reference sequence). The CDR3 is 12 amino acids. Trimming cost V 3 bases and J 5 bases, with 10 bases left between them. This receptor was taken from a female donor with multiple sclerosis, enrolled in a pregnancy study. The chain links TRBV30 to TRBJ1-2; possibly TRBD1 for D (5 bases). Sequencing was performed on peripheral blood, taken before pregnancy. The CDR3 DNA sequence: TGTGCCTGGAGCGAAGACAGATATGGCTACACCTTC. As protein: CAWSEDRYGYTF.